Listed here is a single TCR beta chain. Its specificity is unknown. Germline CDR1 reads LNHDA; CDR2 reads SQIVND (reference sequence). This CDR3 is built from 14 residues. With 4 bases clipped from V and 4 bases from J, the junction kept 5 bases outside the gene matches. These data originate in a study of the immune and genomic landscape of osteosarcoma. Study outcomes and limitations: External normal skin and healthy peripheral blood data provided clonality references. Immune-hot C3 tumors showed higher but still low clonality than cold C1.

TCRdb's copy holds only in-frame clones and misses some; the assay was immunoSEQ multiplex PCR. The sample lists about 10,000 clones, 71% seen once, with around 19% in the top ten. Poor-prognosis osteosarcoma patients supplied post-treatment primary, local recurrence and metastasis tumor specimens. The specimen was osteosarcoma tumor tissue from the lung. V gene TRBV19 combines with J gene TRBJ2-5; TRBD2 aligns across 8 bases. The origin of this receptor is a human donor with osteosarcoma. CDR3 DNA sequence: TGTGCCAGTAGTAGCGGGAGGTTGGCAGAGACCCAGTACTTC. Protein sequence: CASSSGRLAETQYF.